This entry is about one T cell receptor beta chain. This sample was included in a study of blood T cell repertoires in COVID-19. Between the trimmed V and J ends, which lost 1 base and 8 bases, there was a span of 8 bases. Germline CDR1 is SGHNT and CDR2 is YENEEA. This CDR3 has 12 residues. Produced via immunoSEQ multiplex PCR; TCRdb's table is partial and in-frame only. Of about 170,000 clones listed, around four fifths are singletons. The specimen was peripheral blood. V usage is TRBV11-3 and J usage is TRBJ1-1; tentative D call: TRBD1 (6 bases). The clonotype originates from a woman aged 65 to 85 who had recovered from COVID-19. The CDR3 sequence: CASSLGGPEAFF. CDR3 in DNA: TGTGCCAGCAGCTTAGGGGGGCCCGAAGCTTTCTTT.